The rows below give T cell receptor beta chains drawn from one sample of a study of post-analysis software for immune sequencing data. TCRdb re-called the PCR reads with MiXCR, one entry per CDR3 protein. The repertoire holds fewer than 900,000 distinct CDR3 sequences, with approximately 44% as singletons. Sequenced sample: blood. Receptors originate from a girl aged 5-17 years with multiple sclerosis. Both conserved end residues are part of each CDR3. D genes are given only for firm matches. The listing skips clone size in some rows; elsewhere it reads once, few, many or a size class.

V gene,CDR3 length,D gene,J gene,clone size,CDR3 protein,CDR3 DNA
TRBV12-3/TRBV12-4,15,TRBD2,TRBJ2-1,NA,CASARTSGLYNEQFF,TGTGCCAGCGCCCGGACTAGCGGACTCTACAATGAGCAGTTCTTC
TRBV6-5,13,NA,TRBJ2-7,NA,CASSYSMIYEQYF,TGTGCCAGCAGTTACTCGATGATATACGAGCAGTACTTC
TRBV4-3,15,NA,TRBJ2-5,NA,CASSQEGGQQETQYF,TGCGCCAGCAGCCAAGAGGGGGGACAGCAAGAGACCCAGTACTTC
TRBV29-1,14,NA,TRBJ2-7,NA,CSVELRGSSYEQYF,TGCAGCGTTGAACTCAGGGGAAGCTCCTACGAGCAGTACTTC
TRBV7-2,18,NA,TRBJ1-5,NA,CASSPLRSIGRRNQPQHF,TGTGCCAGCAGCCCACTTAGATCCATCGGGCGCCGGAATCAGCCCCAGCATTTT
TRBV7-9,13,NA,TRBJ1-6,NA,CASSLNTDSPLHF,TGTGCCAGCAGCTTAAATACAGATTCACCCCTCCACTTT
TRBV29-1,14,TRBD1,TRBJ1-2,NA,CSVEDRQGTDGYTF,TGCAGCGTTGAAGATCGACAGGGGACGGATGGCTACACCTTC
TRBV24-1,14,NA,TRBJ2-3,NA,CATSDLLATDTQYF,TGTGCCACCAGTGATTTATTGGCTACAGATACGCAGTATTTT
TRBV28,14,NA,TRBJ2-5,few,CASSVGQKQETQYF,TGTGCCAGCAGTGTCGGACAGAAGCAAGAGACCCAGTACTTC
TRBV7-2,15,NA,TRBJ2-7,few,CASTQRAGRTYEQYF,TGTGCCAGCACCCAGAGAGCGGGCCGAACCTACGAGCAGTACTTC
TRBV4-2,15,NA,TRBJ2-5,few,CASSSGAGLGETQYF,TGTGCCAGCAGCTCAGGGGCAGGGTTGGGGGAGACCCAGTACTTC
TRBV7-2,15,TRBD1,TRBJ2-1,few,CASSLVRGLRSEQFF,TGTGCCAGCAGCTTAGTAAGGGGGCTCCGGTCTGAGCAGTTCTTC
TRBV7-9,15,NA,TRBJ1-2,NA,CASSYSNELSYGYTF,TGTGCCAGCAGTTACTCGAACGAGTTGAGCTATGGCTACACCTTC
TRBV20-1,17,TRBD2,TRBJ2-1,NA,CSAAQGLAGLSYNEQFF,TGCAGTGCCGCGCAGGGACTAGCGGGGCTCTCCTACAATGAGCAGTTCTTC
TRBV29-1,14,TRBD2,TRBJ2-1,many,CSGSTSGSRGEQFF,TGCAGCGGATCGACTAGCGGGAGCAGGGGTGAGCAGTTCTTC
TRBV5-1,16,TRBD1,TRBJ1-2,NA,CASSLEGQTLPYGYTF,TGCGCCAGCAGCTTAGAGGGACAGACCCTACCCTATGGCTACACCTTC
TRBV7-8,16,TRBD2,TRBJ2-2,NA,CASSLAAAGGTGELFF,TGTGCCAGCAGCTTAGCAGCAGCGGGAGGCACCGGGGAGCTGTTTTTT
TRBV27,14,TRBD1,TRBJ2-7,NA,CASSTRQGGYEQYF,TGTGCCAGCAGTACGAGACAGGGGGGCTACGAGCAGTACTTC
TRBV29-1,11,NA,TRBJ1-2,NA,CSGRTSYGYTF,TGCAGCGGCCGGACATCCTATGGCTACACCTTC
TRBV12-3/TRBV12-4,15,TRBD2,TRBJ2-1,few,CASSFGGGPRDEQFF,TGTGCCAGCAGTTTCGGGGGAGGGCCGAGGGATGAGCAGTTCTTC
TRBV4-3,18,TRBD2,TRBJ2-6,few,CASSQAFGRASGANVLTF,TGCGCCAGCAGCCAAGCTTTTGGGAGGGCCTCTGGGGCCAACGTCCTGACTTTC
TRBV7-8,16,NA,TRBJ2-4,NA,CASSSARSGAKNIQYF,TGTGCCAGCAGCTCCGCGAGATCAGGAGCCAAAAACATTCAGTACTTC
TRBV5-1,16,TRBD1,TRBJ2-5,NA,CASSFWPGQEEETQYF,TGCGCCAGCAGCTTTTGGCCGGGACAGGAGGAAGAGACCCAGTACTTC
TRBV12-3/TRBV12-4,16,TRBD2,TRBJ2-3,NA,CASSSLLAGDTDTQYF,TGTGCCAGCAGTTCTTTACTAGCGGGAGACACAGATACGCAGTATTTT
TRBV20-1,14,TRBD2,TRBJ2-7,NA,CSASRGLGPYEQYF,TGCAGTGCTTCACGCGGACTAGGGCCATACGAGCAGTACTTC
TRBV6-5,12,NA,TRBJ2-3,few,CASALTPDTQYF,TGTGCCAGCGCCCTCACACCGGATACGCAGTATTTT
TRBV12-3/TRBV12-4,14,NA,TRBJ2-5,few,CASSLRQGRETQYF,TGTGCCAGCAGTTTGCGGCAGGGGAGGGAGACCCAGTACTTC
TRBV28,13,NA,TRBJ2-2,NA,CASSSRWESELFF,TGTGCCAGCAGTTCCCGATGGGAGTCGGAGCTGTTTTTT
TRBV12-3/TRBV12-4,15,TRBD2,TRBJ2-7,NA,CASSHGTSGGATLYF,TGTGCCAGCAGTCACGGGACTAGCGGGGGGGCCACCCTGTACTTC
TRBV29-1,11,NA,TRBJ2-1,few,CSGGTANEQFF,TGCAGCGGCGGGACTGCCAATGAGCAGTTCTTC
TRBV25-1,11,NA,TRBJ2-3,few,CASSMGATQYF,TGTGCCAGCAGTATGGGGGCTACGCAGTATTTT
TRBV20-1,13,NA,TRBJ2-5,few,CSARDRSAGTQYF,TGCAGTGCTAGAGATCGCAGCGCGGGGACCCAGTACTTC
TRBV13,16,TRBD1,TRBJ2-7,few,CASSLGGRGLRYEQYF,TGTGCCAGCAGCTTAGGTGGCAGGGGGCTTCGCTACGAGCAGTACTTC
TRBV28,15,NA,TRBJ2-1,NA,CASSGDPLNYNEQFF,TGTGCCAGCAGTGGGGACCCCCTCAACTACAATGAGCAGTTCTTC
TRBV20-1,14,NA,TRBJ2-5,once,CSAIQPLGSRRQYF,TGCAGTGCTATACAACCCCTGGGTAGCCGGCGACAGTACTTC
TRBV7-9,16,NA,TRBJ2-7,few,CASATEAVQKTYEQYF,TGTGCCAGCGCGACCGAGGCCGTCCAGAAAACCTACGAGCAGTACTTC
TRBV4-2,17,NA,TRBJ1-2,few,CASSQDRRASGRIGYTF,TGTGCCAGCAGCCAAGATCGGAGGGCCTCAGGACGCATAGGCTACACCTTC
TRBV4-2,12,NA,TRBJ2-7,NA,CASSQDDGEQYF,TGTGCCAGCAGCCAGGATGATGGCGAGCAGTACTTC
TRBV7-8,16,TRBD2,TRBJ2-1,few,CASSSLTSRLFDEQFF,TGTGCCAGCAGCTCTTTGACTAGCAGGCTATTTGATGAGCAGTTCTTC
TRBV27,19,TRBD2,TRBJ2-1,NA,CASRPGLAGGPGSYNEQFF,TGTGCCAGCAGACCGGGACTAGCGGGAGGGCCGGGCTCCTACAATGAGCAGTTCTTC
TRBV15,17,NA,TRBJ2-2,NA,CATSRDLQRPNTGELFF,TGTGCCACCAGCAGAGATTTACAGCGACCGAACACCGGGGAGCTGTTTTTT
TRBV2,16,NA,TRBJ1-2,NA,CASKSLLRGSIYGYTF,TGTGCCAGCAAAAGTCTCCTCCGGGGTTCTATCTATGGCTACACCTTC
TRBV7-8,16,TRBD1,TRBJ1-2,NA,CASSPRTGGNVYGYTF,TGTGCCAGCAGCCCTAGGACAGGGGGCAATGTCTATGGCTACACCTTC
TRBV10-3,14,TRBD2,TRBJ2-1,NA,CAIRSGLDGNEQFF,TGTGCCATCAGATCGGGACTAGACGGCAATGAGCAGTTCTTC
TRBV7-6,19,NA,TRBJ2-1,NA,CASSLTPLGRGPTYNEQFF,TGTGCCAGCAGCTTAACCCCCCTAGGGCGGGGCCCTACCTACAATGAGCAGTTCTTC
TRBV28,12,NA,TRBJ2-7,once,CASRRGINEQYF,TGTGCCAGCAGGCGCGGGATCAACGAGCAGTACTTC
TRBV7-2,18,NA,TRBJ1-4,NA,CASSLELGADATNEKLFF,TGTGCCAGCAGCTTAGAACTGGGAGCCGATGCAACTAATGAAAAACTGTTTTTT
TRBV7-2,14,TRBD2,TRBJ2-5,NA,CASSKGLAGETQYF,TGTGCCAGCAGCAAGGGACTAGCGGGAGAGACCCAGTACTTC
TRBV20-1,16,TRBD2,TRBJ2-7,few,CSARDTLAGDSYEQYF,TGCAGTGCTAGAGATACCCTAGCGGGAGACTCCTACGAGCAGTACTTC
TRBV6-5,16,NA,TRBJ2-3,few,CASSYSPGRGTDTQYF,TGTGCCAGCAGTTACTCTCCGGGGCGCGGCACAGATACGCAGTATTTT
TRBV4-1,14,NA,TRBJ1-2,few,CASSQDPGGDGYTF,TGCGCCAGCAGCCAAGATCCCGGGGGGGACGGCTACACCTTC
TRBV6-1,13,NA,TRBJ2-7,once,CASSAGDTNEQYF,TGTGCCAGCAGTGCAGGGGACACCAACGAGCAGTACTTC
TRBV6-5,14,TRBD1,TRBJ1-2,NA,CASSSGQHFYGYTF,TGTGCCAGCAGTTCGGGACAGCATTTCTACGGCTACACCTTC